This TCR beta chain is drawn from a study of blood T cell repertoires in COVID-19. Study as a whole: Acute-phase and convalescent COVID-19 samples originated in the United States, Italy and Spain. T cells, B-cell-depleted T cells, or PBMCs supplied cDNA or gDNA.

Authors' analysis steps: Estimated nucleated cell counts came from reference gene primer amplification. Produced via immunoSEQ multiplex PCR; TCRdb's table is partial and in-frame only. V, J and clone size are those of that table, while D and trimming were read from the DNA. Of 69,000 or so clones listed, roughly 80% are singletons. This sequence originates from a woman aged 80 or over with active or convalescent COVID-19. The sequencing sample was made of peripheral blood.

CDR3 region: CASSKGVATNEKLFF. DNA for the CDR3: TGTGCCAGTAGTAAGGGAGTTGCAACTAATGAAAAACTGTTTTTT. J is TRBJ1-4 and V is TRBV19; D not resolved. The CDR3 covers 15 residues. Between the trimmed V and J ends, which lost 4 bases and 0 bases, there was a span of 9 bases. Germline values: CDR1 LNHDA, CDR2 SQIVND (reference sequence).